These 32 T cell receptor beta chains originate from one sample sequenced in a study of T cell responses to AZD1222 COVID-19 vaccine. Data came from immunoSEQ multiplex PCR; TCRdb stores just in-frame clones and leaves some out. The table lists about 160,000 clones, about 92% of them singletons. Specimen: peripheral blood, collected on day 0 of MenACWY control vaccination. These receptors originate from an adult in good health.

V is TRBV3-1 (or the pseudogene TRBV3-2) and J is TRBJ2-1, with no clear D. This CDR3 contains 13 residues. Trimming shortened V by 1 base and J by 10 bases, and 11 bases separated the two germline ends. Germline V gives CDR1 LGHDT, CDR2 YNNKEL (reference sequence). CDR3 sequence reads: CASSQGFWREQFF. The CDR3 DNA is TGTGCCAGCAGCCAAGGATTTTGGCGAGAGCAGTTCTTC.

The chain is built from TRBV9 and TRBJ1-3; 9 bases agree with TRBD1. V gave up 4 bases and J gave up 4 bases; unmatched junction bases: 9. CDR1 and CDR2 from the germline V gene are SGDLS and YYNGEE. The CDR3 has 16 amino acids. The CDR3 DNA reads TGTGCCAGCAGCATTCGAACGGGACAGGGAGGAAACACCATATATTTT. It is translated as CASSIRTGQGGNTIYF.

The chain has TRBV4-3 and TRBJ2-7; TRBD2 aligns across 8 bases. CDR3 size: 15 residues. J lost 4 bases, V lost 2 bases, and 7 bases had no gene match. CDR1 is LGHNA, CDR2 YSLEER, per germline. CDR3 sequence (DNA): TGCGCCAGCAGCCAAACCCTAGCGGGTCTGTACGAGCAGTACTTC. Protein sequence: CASSQTLAGLYEQYF.

V and J are TRBV6-5 and TRBJ2-4; the D gene is possibly TRBD1 (5 bases). From germline, CDR1 is MNHEY and CDR2 SVGAGI. The V and J ends lost 6 bases and 3 bases respectively, with 12 bases between them. This CDR3 region has 14 residues. The CDR3 DNA follows: TGTGCCAGCAGCCAGAGTAGGGGCAAAAACATTCAGTACTTC. Translated, it gives CASSQSRGKNIQYF.

The rearrangement joins TRBV27 to TRBJ2-6; 8 nucleotides agree with TRBD1. The V gene end was trimmed by 5 bases and the J gene end by 2 bases; junction bases not matched to a gene: 5. The germline V gene encodes CDR1 MNHEY and CDR2 SMNVEV (reference sequence). CDR3 size: 16 residues. Here the CDR3 DNA reads TGTGCCAGCAGTCCGCAGGGGGCGACTGGGGCCAACGTCCTGACTTTC. This gives the protein CASSPQGATGANVLTF.

This clone turned up a few times. The chain carries TRBV9 and TRBJ2-2, with 11 nucleotides matching TRBD2. There are 16 residues in the CDR3. The germline V gene encodes CDR1 SGDLS and CDR2 YYNGEE. V trimming: 4 bases; J trimming: 2 bases; junction bases outside the gene matches: 4. CDR3: CASSLGLAVNTGELFF. The CDR3 bases are TGTGCCAGCAGCCTGGGACTAGCGGTAAACACCGGGGAGCTGTTTTTT.

The V and J genes are TRBV9 and TRBJ1-5; D remains unclear. The ends were cut back, 0 bases at V and 0 bases at J, with 10 bases in the middle. Per germline, CDR1 SGDLS and CDR2 YYNGEE. The CDR3 is made up of 16 amino acids. CDR3 loop: CASSVDASNSNQPQHF. The CDR3 bases are TGTGCCAGCAGCGTAGATGCGAGTAATAGCAATCAGCCCCAGCATTTT.

This clone was recorded once. The chain recombines TRBV7-2 with TRBJ1-4; D is undetermined. The CDR3 length is 15 residues. Trimming removed 2 bases from V and 4 bases from J, with 11 bases in between. Germline loops: CDR1 SGHTA, CDR2 FQGNSA. The CDR3 protein is CASSLRAALNEKLFF. The CDR3 nucleotides read TGTGCCAGCAGCTTAAGGGCGGCTCTTAATGAAAAACTGTTTTTT.

The chain links TRBV6-5 to TRBJ1-2; no clear D. Trimming cost V 8 bases and J 9 bases, with 16 bases left between them. The CDR3 sequence is 12 residues long. Germline CDR1 and CDR2: MNHEY and SVGAGI. DNA for the CDR3: TGTGCCAGCGGAGGTTGGTTGGGTAGCTACACCTTC. Translating gives CASGGWLGSYTF.

This clone is a singleton in its sample. The rearrangement uses TRBV5-1 and TRBJ2-1; 7 bases align to TRBD1. This CDR3 is 15 amino acids long. Germline V gives CDR1 SGHRS, CDR2 YFSETQ. Trimming took 0 bases from V and 8 from J; bases not matched to a gene: 8. The CDR3 sequence is CASSLVGQEADEQFF. The CDR3 nucleotides read TGCGCCAGCAGCTTGGTAGGACAGGAGGCCGATGAGCAGTTCTTC.

The chain couples TRBV9 to TRBJ2-5; tentatively, D is TRBD1 (6 bases). The CDR3 has 14 residues. Germline V gene data show CDR1 as SGDLS and CDR2 as YYNGEE. V lost 2 bases to trimming and J lost 3 bases, with 11 bases between them. CDR3 nucleotide sequence: TGTGCCAGCAGCGTGTCCCAGGGGAAAGAGACCCAGTACTTC. Translating gives CASSVSQGKETQYF.

V gene TRBV12-5 combines with J gene TRBJ2-5; the D gene is possibly TRBD2 (6 bases). Germline loops: CDR1 LGHNT, CDR2 FRNRAP. CDR3 length: 13 residues. V lost 0 bases and J 5 bases, leaving 7 bases between the germline ends. For the CDR3, the DNA is TGTGCTAGTGGTTTGGTACGGGGGGAGACCCAGTACTTC. Encoded protein: CASGLVRGETQYF.

V and J are TRBV9 and TRBJ1-2; D uncertain. This CDR3 has 13 residues. Germline CDR1 is SGDLS and CDR2 is YYNGEE. The ends were cut back, 0 bases at V and 6 bases at J, with 9 bases in the middle. The CDR3 sequence: CASSVGLGDGYTF. The DNA for the CDR3 is TGTGCCAGCAGCGTAGGGCTCGGGGATGGCTACACCTTC. The full variable domain, rest sourced from reference TRBV9 and TRBJ1-2, is DSGVTQTPKHLITATGQRVTLRCSPRSGDLSVYWYQQSLDQGLQFLIQYYNGEERAKGNILERFSAQQFPDLHSELNLSSLELGDSALYFCASSVGLGDGYTFGSGTRLTVV.

This chain uses TRBV5-1 with TRBJ2-2; 8 bases match TRBD2. V was pared by 0 bases and J by 5 bases, with 6 bases of the junction left unmatched. CDR1 and CDR2 (germline): SGHRS, YFSETQ. There are 16 residues in the CDR3. CDR3 nucleotide sequence: TGCGCCAGCAGCTTGGAGGCTAGCGGGCATACCGGGGAGCTGTTTTTT. It encodes CASSLEASGHTGELFF.

The rearrangement uses TRBV28 and TRBJ1-4; a possible D gene is TRBD1 (6 bases). Between the trimmed V and J ends, which lost 3 bases and 11 bases, there was a span of 10 bases. In germline, CDR1 is MDHEN, CDR2 SYDVKM. This CDR3 spans 12 amino acids. CDR3 amino acids: CASSFPQGKLFF. The CDR3 DNA is TGTGCCAGCAGTTTCCCCCAGGGGAAACTGTTTTTT.

In DNA form, the CDR3 reads TGTGCCAGTAGCCCAGTAGCGGGAGGACACAATGAGCAGTTCTTC. Protein: CASSPVAGGHNEQFF. The chain uses TRBV19 and TRBJ2-1, with 10 bases that match TRBD2. Germline V gene sequence: CDR1 LNHDA, CDR2 SQIVND (reference sequence). The CDR3 is made up of 15 amino acids. Germline trimming cut 6 bases from V and 5 bases from J; bases unmatched to any gene: 7.

V and J are TRBV19 and TRBJ2-4, with D tentatively TRBD2 (6 bases). This CDR3 region has 14 residues. Trimming left V 5 bases short and J 5 bases short, with 13 bases between. Germline V gene data show CDR1 as LNHDA and CDR2 as SQIVND (reference sequence). In DNA, the CDR3 is TGTGCCAGTAGTCCCGCGGGGTTAGAAAACATTCAGTACTTC. It yields the protein CASSPAGLENIQYF.

This rearrangement joins TRBV6-2 or TRBV6-3 to TRBJ1-2; D not resolved. Trimming left V 5 bases short and J 4 bases short, with 17 bases between. Looked up from germline, CDR1 is MNHEY and CDR2 is SVGEGT. The CDR3 is 15 residues long. The chain's CDR3 is CASSQMRAATYGYTF. In nucleotides, the CDR3 is TGTGCCAGCAGTCAGATGAGGGCAGCGACCTATGGCTACACCTTC.

The genes are TRBV19 and TRBJ1-2, with TRBD1 matching 7 bases. Germline V gene sequence: CDR1 LNHDA, CDR2 SQIVND (reference sequence). Trimming took 5 bases from V and 4 from J; bases not matched to a gene: 10. This CDR3 is built from 15 residues. The CDR3 DNA follows: TGTGCCAGTAGTCCTCGAAACAGGGGATCCTATGGCTACACCTTC. Its translation is CASSPRNRGSYGYTF.

The V and J genes are TRBV2 and TRBJ1-2, with D perhaps TRBD1 (5 bases). The germline CDR1 and CDR2 sequences are SNHLY and FYNNEI. The CDR3 contains 15 residues. V lost 5 bases and J 7 bases, leaving 20 bases between the germline ends. The CDR3 nucleotides read TGTGCCAGCAGTAATCCGGGGCCCACCTCCAGTGGCTACACCTTC. Its translation is CASSNPGPTSSGYTF. Looking up the rest from reference TRBV2 and TRBJ1-2 gives the full variable domain: EPEVTQTPSHQVTQMGQEVILRCVPISNHLYFYWYRQILGQKVEFLVSFYNNEISEKSEIFDDQFSVERPDGSNFTLKIRSTKLEDSAMYFCASSNPGPTSSGYTFGSGTRLTVV.

The chain employs TRBV30 and TRBJ1-2; weak D call: TRBD1 (5 bases). With 5 bases removed from V and 6 bases from J, the gap between germline ends came to 13 bases. The germline V gene encodes CDR1 GTSNPN and CDR2 SVGIG (reference sequence). There are 12 residues in the CDR3. DNA of the CDR3: TGTGCCTGGTCCTGGGGGTATGATGGCTACACCTTC. Protein product: CAWSWGYDGYTF.

The gene calls are TRBV29-1 and TRBJ1-3, with TRBD1 as a possible D gene (5 bases). The CDR3 length is 13 residues. Germline V gives CDR1 SQVTM, CDR2 ANQGSEA. V lost 8 bases, J lost 2 bases, and 13 bases lay in between. CDR3: CSISSGPGNTIYF. The CDR3 DNA follows: TGCAGCATCTCGTCAGGGCCTGGAAACACCATATATTTT.

V and J are TRBV28 and TRBJ2-5, with unresolved D. The CDR3 has 13 amino acids. V was cut by 1 base and J by 6 bases, with 9 bases left in between. Germline-derived CDR1 and CDR2 are MDHEN and SYDVKM. The CDR3 DNA reads as TGTGCCAGCAGTTTATTGACCCCAAAGACCCAGTACTTC. This gives the protein CASSLLTPKTQYF.

V gene TRBV27 combines with J gene TRBJ2-2; D is possibly TRBD1 (5 bases). This CDR3 comprises 17 residues. The V gene's germline CDR1 is MNHEY and CDR2 SMNVEV (reference sequence). V was shortened by 3 bases and J by 3 bases, with 17 bases between the two germline ends. DNA for the CDR3: TGTGCCAGCAGTTTTGTAGTTTATCCCAGGGACACCGGGGAGCTGTTTTTT. This codes for CASSFVVYPRDTGELFF.

The chain couples TRBV11-3 to TRBJ1-2; the match to TRBD1 covers 8 bases. Trimming took 2 bases from V and 4 from J; bases not matched to a gene: 6. Germline-derived CDR1 and CDR2 are SGHNT and YENEEA. CDR3 length: 15 amino acids. The CDR3 region has the DNA TGTGCCAGCAGCTTATCGGACAGGGCGACCTATGGCTACACCTTC. Translated: CASSLSDRATYGYTF.

The J gene is TRBJ1-5, the V gene TRBV19; possible D gene TRBD1, 6 bases. This CDR3 is 14 amino acids long. V lost 10 bases, J lost 2 bases, and 15 bases lay in between. Looked up from germline, CDR1 is LNHDA and CDR2 is SQIVND (reference sequence). CDR3 residues: CATTGHGGNQPQHF. The CDR3 DNA follows: TGTGCCACCACAGGGCATGGGGGCAATCAGCCCCAGCATTTT.

The chain uses TRBV25-1 and TRBJ2-7; 13 bases match TRBD2. Germline lookup yields CDR1 MGHDK and CDR2 SYGVNS. The CDR3 spans 14 residues. Trimming at V came to 8 bases and at J to 1 base, leaving 2 bases not matched to a gene. The CDR3 sequence is CASGGLAGSYEQYF. CDR3 coding DNA: TGTGCCAGCGGGGGACTAGCGGGGTCCTACGAGCAGTACTTC.

The genes are TRBV19 and TRBJ1-2; TRBD1 might be the D (5 bases). Germline CDR1 LNHDA, CDR2 SQIVND (reference sequence). The CDR3 is made up of 14 amino acids. The V gene lost 4 bases and the J gene lost 7 bases, with 16 bases spanning the gap. In nucleotides, the CDR3 is TGTGCCAGTAGTAGAACGGGGGAAGAAGGTGGCTACACCTTC. The encoded protein is CASSRTGEEGGYTF.

The gene calls are TRBV6-6 and TRBJ2-1, with D unclear. Trimming shortened V by 2 bases and J by 2 bases, and 10 bases separated the two germline ends. Germline CDR1 MNHNY, CDR2 SVGAGI (reference sequence). The CDR3 covers 15 residues. In DNA, the CDR3 is TGTGCCAGCAGTTACCCGAGCAACCCCTACAATGAGCAGTTCTTC. Residues: CASSYPSNPYNEQFF.

The chain is built from TRBV5-4 and TRBJ2-5; 11 nucleotides align to TRBD1. This CDR3 has 14 amino acids. J lost 11 bases, V lost 4 bases, and 10 bases had no gene match. Germline V gene lookup returns CDR1 SGHNT and CDR2 YYREEE (reference sequence). Here the CDR3 reads CASSPWDRGFEQYF. As DNA, the CDR3 is TGTGCCAGCAGCCCGTGGGACAGGGGGTTTGAGCAGTACTTC.

On this clone itself: An end of the junction does not agree with germline; a read error may underlie this. The chain combines TRBV7-2 with TRBJ2-3; 14 nucleotides align to TRBD2. CDR3 length: 14 amino acids. Germline CDR1 SGHTA, CDR2 FQGNSA. The CDR3 DNA reads as TGTGCCAGCAGCTTAGAAAGTCGACTAGCGGGAGGGTGGTTT. This translates into CASSLESRLAGGWF.

This chain joins TRBV9 and TRBJ1-1; 8 nucleotides match TRBD1. Germline lookup yields CDR1 SGDLS and CDR2 YYNGEE. The CDR3 covers 16 residues. After removal of 4 bases from V and 1 base from J, the junction contained 9 bases not matched to a gene. The CDR3 sequence is CASSPRQGTSNTEAFF. CDR3 bases: TGTGCCAGCAGCCCGAGACAGGGGACGTCGAACACTGAAGCTTTCTTT.